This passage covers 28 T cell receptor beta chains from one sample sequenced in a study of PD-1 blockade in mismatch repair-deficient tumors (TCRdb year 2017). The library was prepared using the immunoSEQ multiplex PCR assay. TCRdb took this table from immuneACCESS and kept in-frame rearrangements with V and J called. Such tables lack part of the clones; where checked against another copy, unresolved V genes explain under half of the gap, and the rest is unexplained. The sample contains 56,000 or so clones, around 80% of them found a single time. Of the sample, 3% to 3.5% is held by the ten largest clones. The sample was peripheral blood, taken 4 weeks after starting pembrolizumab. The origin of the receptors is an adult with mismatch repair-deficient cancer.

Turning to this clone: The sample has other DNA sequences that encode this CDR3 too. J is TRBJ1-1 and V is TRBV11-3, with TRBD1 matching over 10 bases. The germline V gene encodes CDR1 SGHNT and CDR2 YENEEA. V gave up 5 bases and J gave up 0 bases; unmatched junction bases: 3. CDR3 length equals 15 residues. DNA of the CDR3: TGTGCCAGCAGCCCTGGGACAGGGGTGAACACTGAAGCTTTCTTT. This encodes CASSPGTGVNTEAFF.

DNA for the CDR3: TGTGCCTGGAGTGTAGGGGCGGCGGACGGCTACACCTTC. Encoded protein: CAWSVGAADGYTF. V gene TRBV30 combines with J gene TRBJ1-2, with TRBD1 as a possible D gene (5 bases). The CDR3 covers 13 residues. The germline V gene has CDR1 GTSNPN and CDR2 SVGIG (reference sequence). Trimming removed 0 bases from V and 8 bases from J, with 13 bases in between.

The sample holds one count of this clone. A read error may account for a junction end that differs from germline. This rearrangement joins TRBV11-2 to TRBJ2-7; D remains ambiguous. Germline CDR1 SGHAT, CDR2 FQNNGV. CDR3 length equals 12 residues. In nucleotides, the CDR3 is TGTGCCAGCAGCTTAGAGATGGCTGTCCCTGAATTC. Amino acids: CASSLEMAVPEF.

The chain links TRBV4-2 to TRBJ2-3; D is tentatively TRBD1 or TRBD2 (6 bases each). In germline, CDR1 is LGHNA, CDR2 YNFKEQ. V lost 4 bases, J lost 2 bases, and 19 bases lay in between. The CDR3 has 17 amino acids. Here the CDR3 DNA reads TGTGCCAGCAGCCTTATGGGTGGGGGCGGGACCACAGATACGCAGTATTTT. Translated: CASSLMGGGGTTDTQYF.

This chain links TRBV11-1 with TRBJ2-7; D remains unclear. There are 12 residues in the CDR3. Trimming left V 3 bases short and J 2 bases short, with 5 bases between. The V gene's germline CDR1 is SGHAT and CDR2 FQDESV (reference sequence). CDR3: CASSFVAYEQYF. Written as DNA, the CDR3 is TGTGCCAGCAGCTTCGTTGCCTACGAGCAGTACTTC. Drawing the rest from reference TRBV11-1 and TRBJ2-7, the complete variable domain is EAEVAQSPRYKITEKSQAVAFWCDPISGHATLYWYRQILGQGPELLVQFQDESVVDDSQLPKDRFSAERLKGVDSTLKIQPAELGDSAMYLCASSFVAYEQYFGPGTRLTVT.

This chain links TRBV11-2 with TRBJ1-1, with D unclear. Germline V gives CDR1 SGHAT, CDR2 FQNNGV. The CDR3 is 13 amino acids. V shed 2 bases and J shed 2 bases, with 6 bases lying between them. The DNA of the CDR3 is TGTGCCAGCAGCTTAATGATTAACACTGAAGCTTTCTTT. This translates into CASSLMINTEAFF.

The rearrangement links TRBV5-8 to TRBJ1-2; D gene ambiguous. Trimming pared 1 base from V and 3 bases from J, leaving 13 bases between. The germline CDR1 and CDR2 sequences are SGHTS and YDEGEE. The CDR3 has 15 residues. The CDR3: CASSLYMSGYYGYTF. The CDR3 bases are TGTGCCAGCAGCTTGTATATGTCCGGCTACTATGGCTACACCTTC. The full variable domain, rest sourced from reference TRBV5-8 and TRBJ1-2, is EAGVTQSPTHLIKTRGQQATLRCSPISGHTSVYWYQQALGLGLQFLLWYDEGEERNRGNFPPRFSGRQFPNYSSELNVNALELEDSALYLCASSLYMSGYYGYTFGSGTRLTVV.

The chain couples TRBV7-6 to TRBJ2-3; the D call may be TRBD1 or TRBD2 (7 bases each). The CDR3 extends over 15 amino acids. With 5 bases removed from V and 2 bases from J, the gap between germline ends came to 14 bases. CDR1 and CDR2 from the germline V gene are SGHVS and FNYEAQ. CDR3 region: CASSLTGDYTDTQYF. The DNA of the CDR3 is TGTGCCAGCAGCCTAACAGGGGACTACACAGATACGCAGTATTTT.

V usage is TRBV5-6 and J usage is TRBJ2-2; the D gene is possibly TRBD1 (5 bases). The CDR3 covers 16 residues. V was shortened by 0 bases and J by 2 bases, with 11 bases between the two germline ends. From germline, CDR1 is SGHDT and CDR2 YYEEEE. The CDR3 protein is CASSLEYRRNTGELFF. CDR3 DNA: TGTGCCAGCAGCTTGGAATACAGGAGAAACACCGGGGAGCTGTTTTTT.

The DNA of the CDR3 is TGTGCCAGCAGCTTCCCGGGAGATTCCCGAACCGGGGAGCTGTTTTTT. It specifies CASSFPGDSRTGELFF. The rearrangement links TRBV5-4 to TRBJ2-2, with a weak D call TRBD2 (6 bases). CDR1 and CDR2 (germline): SGHNT, YYREEE (reference sequence). This CDR3 spans 16 amino acids. Trimming cost V 2 bases and J 5 bases, with 16 bases left between them. Full variable domain (outside the CDR3, taken from reference TRBV5-4 and TRBJ2-2): ETGVTQSPTHLIKTRGQQVTLRCSSQSGHNTVSWYQQALGQGPQFIFQYYREEENGRGNFPPRFSGLQFPNYSSELNVNALELDDSALYLCASSFPGDSRTGELFFGEGSRLTVL.

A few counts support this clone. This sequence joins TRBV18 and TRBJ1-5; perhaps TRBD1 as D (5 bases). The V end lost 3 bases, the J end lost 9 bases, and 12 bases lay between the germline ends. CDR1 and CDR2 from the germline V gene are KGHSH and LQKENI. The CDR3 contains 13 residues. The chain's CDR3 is CASSPETDGPQHF. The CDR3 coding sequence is TGTGCCAGCTCACCTGAGACAGACGGGCCCCAGCATTTT.

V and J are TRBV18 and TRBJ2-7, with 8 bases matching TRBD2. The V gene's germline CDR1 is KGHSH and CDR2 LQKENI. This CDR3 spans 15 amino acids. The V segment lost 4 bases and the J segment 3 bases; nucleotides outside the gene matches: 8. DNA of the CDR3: TGTGCCAGCTCACGAGGGACTAGTTCGGACTACGAGCAGTACTTC. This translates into CASSRGTSSDYEQYF.

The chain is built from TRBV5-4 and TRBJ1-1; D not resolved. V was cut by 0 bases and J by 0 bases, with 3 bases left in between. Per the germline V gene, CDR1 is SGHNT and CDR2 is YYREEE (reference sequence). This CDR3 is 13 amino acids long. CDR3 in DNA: TGTGCCAGCAGCTTGGCATTGAACACTGAAGCTTTCTTT. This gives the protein CASSLALNTEAFF. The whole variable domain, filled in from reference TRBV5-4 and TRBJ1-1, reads ETGVTQSPTHLIKTRGQQVTLRCSSQSGHNTVSWYQQALGQGPQFIFQYYREEENGRGNFPPRFSGLQFPNYSSELNVNALELDDSALYLCASSLALNTEAFFGQGTRLTVV.

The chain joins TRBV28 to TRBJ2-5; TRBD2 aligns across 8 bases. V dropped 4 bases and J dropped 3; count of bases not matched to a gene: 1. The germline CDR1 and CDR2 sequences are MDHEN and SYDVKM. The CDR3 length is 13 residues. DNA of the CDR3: TGTGCCAGCAGTTCACTAGCGGAAGAGACCCAGTACTTC. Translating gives CASSSLAEETQYF.

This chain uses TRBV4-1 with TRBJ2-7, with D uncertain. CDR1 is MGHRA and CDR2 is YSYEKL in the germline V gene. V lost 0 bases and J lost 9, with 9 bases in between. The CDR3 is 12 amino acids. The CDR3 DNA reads TGCGCCAGCAGCCAAGATGTTTTTAGGCAGTACTTC. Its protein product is CASSQDVFRQYF.

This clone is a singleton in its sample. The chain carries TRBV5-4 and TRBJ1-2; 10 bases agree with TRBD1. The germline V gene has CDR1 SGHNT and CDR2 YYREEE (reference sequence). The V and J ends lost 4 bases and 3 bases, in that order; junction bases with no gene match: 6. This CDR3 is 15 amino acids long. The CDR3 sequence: CASSSDRGLHYGYTF. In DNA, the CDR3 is TGTGCCAGCAGCAGCGACAGGGGGCTGCACTATGGCTACACCTTC.

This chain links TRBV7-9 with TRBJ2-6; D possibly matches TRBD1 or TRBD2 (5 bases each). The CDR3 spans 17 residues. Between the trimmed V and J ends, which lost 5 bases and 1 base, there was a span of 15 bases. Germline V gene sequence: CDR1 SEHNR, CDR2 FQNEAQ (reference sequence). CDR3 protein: CASSERGTRSGANVLTF. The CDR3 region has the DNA TGTGCCAGCAGCGAAAGGGGTACTAGGTCTGGGGCCAACGTCCTGACTTTC.

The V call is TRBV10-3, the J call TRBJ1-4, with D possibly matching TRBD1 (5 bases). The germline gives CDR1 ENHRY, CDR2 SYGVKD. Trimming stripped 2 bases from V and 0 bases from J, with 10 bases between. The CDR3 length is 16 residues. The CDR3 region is CAISERSQATNEKLFF. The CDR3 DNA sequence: TGTGCCATCAGTGAGAGATCACAGGCAACTAATGAAAAACTGTTTTTT.

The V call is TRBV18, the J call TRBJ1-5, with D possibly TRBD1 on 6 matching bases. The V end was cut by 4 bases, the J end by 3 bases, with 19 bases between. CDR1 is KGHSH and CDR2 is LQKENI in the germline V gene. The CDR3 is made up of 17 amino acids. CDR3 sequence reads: CASSLLGGPSYNQPQHF. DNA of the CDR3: TGTGCCAGCTCACTTTTAGGGGGGCCCTCATACAATCAGCCCCAGCATTTT.

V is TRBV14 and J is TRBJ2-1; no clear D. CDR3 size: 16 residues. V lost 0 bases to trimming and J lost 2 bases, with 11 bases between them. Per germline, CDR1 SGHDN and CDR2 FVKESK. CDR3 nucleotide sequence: TGTGCCAGCAGCCAAGATTACCGGCCTCCCTACAATGAGCAGTTCTTC. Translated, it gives CASSQDYRPPYNEQFF. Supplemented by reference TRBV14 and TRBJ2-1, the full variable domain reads EAGVTQFPSHSVIEKGQTVTLRCDPISGHDNLYWYRRVMGKEIKFLLHFVKESKQDESGMPNNRFLAERTGGTYSTLKVQPAELEDSGVYFCASSQDYRPPYNEQFFGPGTRLTVL.

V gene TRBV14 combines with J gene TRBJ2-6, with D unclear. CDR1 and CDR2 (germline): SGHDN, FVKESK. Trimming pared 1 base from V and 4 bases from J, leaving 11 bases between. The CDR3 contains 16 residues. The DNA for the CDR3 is TGTGCCAGCAGCCAAGGGCATGCGTCCGGGGCCAACGTCCTGACTTTC. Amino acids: CASSQGHASGANVLTF.

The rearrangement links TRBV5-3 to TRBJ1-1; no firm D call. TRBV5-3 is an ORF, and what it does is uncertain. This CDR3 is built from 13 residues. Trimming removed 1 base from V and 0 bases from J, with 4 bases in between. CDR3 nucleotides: TGTGCCAGAAGCTTGAGGGTGAACACTGAAGCTTTCTTT. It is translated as CARSLRVNTEAFF.

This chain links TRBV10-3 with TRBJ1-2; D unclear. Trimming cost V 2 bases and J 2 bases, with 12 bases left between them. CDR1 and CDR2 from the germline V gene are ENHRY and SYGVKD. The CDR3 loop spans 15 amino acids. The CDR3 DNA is TGTGCCATCAGTGAGGGTAGCACACCAAACTATGGCTACACCTTC. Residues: CAISEGSTPNYGYTF.

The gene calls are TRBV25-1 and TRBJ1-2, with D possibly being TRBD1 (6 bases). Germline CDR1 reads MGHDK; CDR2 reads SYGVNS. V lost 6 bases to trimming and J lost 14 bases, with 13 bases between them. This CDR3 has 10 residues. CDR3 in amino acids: CASRDSVWTF. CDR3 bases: TGTGCCAGCAGGGACAGTGTGTGGACCTTC.

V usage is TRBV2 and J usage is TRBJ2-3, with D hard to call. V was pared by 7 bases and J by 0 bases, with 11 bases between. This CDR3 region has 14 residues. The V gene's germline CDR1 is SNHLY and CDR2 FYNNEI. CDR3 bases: TGTGCCAGCACCCCTTTTTCTAGCACAGATACGCAGTATTTT. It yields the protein CASTPFSSTDTQYF.

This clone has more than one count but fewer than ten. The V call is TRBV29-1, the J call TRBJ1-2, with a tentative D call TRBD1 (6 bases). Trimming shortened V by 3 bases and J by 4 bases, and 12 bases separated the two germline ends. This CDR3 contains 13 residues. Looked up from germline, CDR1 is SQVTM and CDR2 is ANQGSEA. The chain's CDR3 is CSVDAAGAYGYTF. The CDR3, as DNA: TGCAGCGTTGACGCGGCAGGGGCCTATGGCTACACCTTC.

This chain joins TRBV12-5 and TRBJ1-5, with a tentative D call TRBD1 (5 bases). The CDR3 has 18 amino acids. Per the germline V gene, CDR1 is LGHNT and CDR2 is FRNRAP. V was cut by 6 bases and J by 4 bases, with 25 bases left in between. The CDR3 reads CASGFIPGLRSLNQPQHF. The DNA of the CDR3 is TGTGCTAGTGGCTTCATACCGGGACTGCGGTCTCTTAATCAGCCCCAGCATTTT.

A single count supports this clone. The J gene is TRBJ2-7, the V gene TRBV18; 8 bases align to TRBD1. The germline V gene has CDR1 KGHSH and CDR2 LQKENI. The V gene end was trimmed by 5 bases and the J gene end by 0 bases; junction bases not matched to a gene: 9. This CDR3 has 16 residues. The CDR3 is CASSSYGTGASYEQYF. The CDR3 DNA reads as TGTGCCAGCTCAAGTTACGGGACAGGAGCCTCCTACGAGCAGTACTTC.